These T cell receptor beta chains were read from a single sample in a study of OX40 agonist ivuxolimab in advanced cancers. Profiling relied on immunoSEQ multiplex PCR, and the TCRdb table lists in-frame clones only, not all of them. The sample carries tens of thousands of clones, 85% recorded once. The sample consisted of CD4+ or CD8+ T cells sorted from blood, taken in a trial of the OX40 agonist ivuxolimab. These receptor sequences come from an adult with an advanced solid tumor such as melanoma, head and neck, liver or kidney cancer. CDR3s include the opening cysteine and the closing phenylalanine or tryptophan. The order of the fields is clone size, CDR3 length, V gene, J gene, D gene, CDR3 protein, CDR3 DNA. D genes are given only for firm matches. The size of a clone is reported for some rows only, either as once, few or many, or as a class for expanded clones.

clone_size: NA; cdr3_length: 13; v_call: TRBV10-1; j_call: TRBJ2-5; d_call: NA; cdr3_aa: CASSYGIQETQYF; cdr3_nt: TGCGCCAGCAGTTACGGGATCCAAGAGACCCAGTACTTC
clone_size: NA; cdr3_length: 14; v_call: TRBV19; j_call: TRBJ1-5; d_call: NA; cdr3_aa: CASEATGRLQPQHF; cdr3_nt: TGTGCCAGTGAAGCGACAGGTCGTCTCCAGCCCCAGCATTTT
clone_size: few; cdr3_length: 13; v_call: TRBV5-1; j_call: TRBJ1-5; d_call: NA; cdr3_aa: CASREGGNQPQHF; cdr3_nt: TGCGCCAGCAGGGAGGGTGGCAATCAGCCCCAGCATTTT
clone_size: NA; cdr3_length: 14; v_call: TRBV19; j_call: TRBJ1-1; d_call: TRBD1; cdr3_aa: CASSGGALDTEAFF; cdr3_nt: TGTGCCAGTTCAGGGGGCGCCCTGGACACTGAAGCTTTCTTT
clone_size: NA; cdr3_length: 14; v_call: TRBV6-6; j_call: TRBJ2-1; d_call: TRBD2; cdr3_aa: CASSPGGPGNEQFF; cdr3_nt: TGTGCCAGCAGCCCGGGAGGGCCAGGCAATGAGCAGTTCTTC
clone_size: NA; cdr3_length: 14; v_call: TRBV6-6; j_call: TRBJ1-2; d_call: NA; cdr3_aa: CASSQQVWDYGYTF; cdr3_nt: TGTGCCAGCAGTCAACAGGTCTGGGACTATGGCTACACCTTC
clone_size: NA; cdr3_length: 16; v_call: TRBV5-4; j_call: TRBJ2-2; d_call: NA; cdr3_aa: CASSPAGGGWTGELFF; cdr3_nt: TGTGCCAGCAGCCCTGCCGGGGGCGGTTGGACCGGGGAGCTGTTTTTT
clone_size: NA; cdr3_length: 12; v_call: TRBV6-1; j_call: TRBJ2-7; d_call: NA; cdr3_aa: CASSEQGHEQYF; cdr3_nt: TGTGCCAGCAGTGAACAAGGCCATGAGCAGTACTTC
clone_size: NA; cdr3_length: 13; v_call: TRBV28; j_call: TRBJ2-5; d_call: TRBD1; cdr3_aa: CASSLQGAETQYF; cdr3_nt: TGTGCCAGCAGTTTACAGGGGGCCGAGACCCAGTACTTC
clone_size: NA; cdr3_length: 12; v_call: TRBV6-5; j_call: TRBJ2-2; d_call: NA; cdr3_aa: CASSRSAGELFF; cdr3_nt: TGTGCCAGCAGTCGTTCCGCCGGGGAGCTGTTTTTT
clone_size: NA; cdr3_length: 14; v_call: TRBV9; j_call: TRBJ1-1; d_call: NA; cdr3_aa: CASSVARPNTEAFF; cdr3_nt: TGTGCCAGCAGCGTAGCAAGACCTAACACTGAAGCTTTCTTT
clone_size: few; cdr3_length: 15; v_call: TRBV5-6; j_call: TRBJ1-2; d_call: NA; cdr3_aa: CASSFGHLGMDGYTF; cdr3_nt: TGTGCCAGCAGCTTCGGACATTTAGGGATGGATGGCTACACCTTC
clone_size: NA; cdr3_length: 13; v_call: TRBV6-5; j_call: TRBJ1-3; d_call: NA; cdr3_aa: CAISDSDGNTIYF; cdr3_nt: TGTGCCATCAGTGACTCAGACGGAAACACCATATATTTT
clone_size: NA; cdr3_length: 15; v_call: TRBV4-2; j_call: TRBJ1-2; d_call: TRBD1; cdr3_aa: CASSQVPDRVGGYTF; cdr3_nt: TGTGCCAGCAGCCAAGTTCCGGACAGGGTGGGTGGCTACACCTTC
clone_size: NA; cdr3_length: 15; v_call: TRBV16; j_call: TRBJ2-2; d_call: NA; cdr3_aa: CASSQGWANTGELFF; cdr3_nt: TGTGCCAGCAGCCAAGGCTGGGCGAACACCGGGGAGCTGTTTTTT
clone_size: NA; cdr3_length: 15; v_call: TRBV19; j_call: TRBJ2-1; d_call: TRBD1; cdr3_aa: CASIKTGLPYNEQFF; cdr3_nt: TGTGCCAGTATTAAGACAGGGCTCCCCTACAATGAGCAGTTCTTC
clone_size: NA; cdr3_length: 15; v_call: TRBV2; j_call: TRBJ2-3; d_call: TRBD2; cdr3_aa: CASSWGGGPTDTQYF; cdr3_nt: TGTGCCAGCAGTTGGGGGGGAGGACCCACAGATACGCAGTATTTT
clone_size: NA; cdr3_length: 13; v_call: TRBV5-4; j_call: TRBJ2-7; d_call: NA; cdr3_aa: CASSRQTSYEQYF; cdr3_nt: TGTGCCAGCAGCCGCCAGACTAGCTACGAGCAGTACTTC
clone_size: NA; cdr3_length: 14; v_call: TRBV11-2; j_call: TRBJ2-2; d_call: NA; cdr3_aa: CASSRGGATGELFF; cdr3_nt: TGTGCCAGCAGCCGTGGGGGGGCCACCGGGGAGCTGTTTTTT
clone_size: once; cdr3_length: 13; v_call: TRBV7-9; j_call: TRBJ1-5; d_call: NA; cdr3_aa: CASSLYRDQPQHF; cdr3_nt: TGTGCCAGCAGCTTATACAGGGATCAGCCCCAGCATTTT
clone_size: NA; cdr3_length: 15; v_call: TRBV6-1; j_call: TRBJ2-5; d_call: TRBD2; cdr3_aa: CASSEAGTSQETQYF; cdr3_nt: TGTGCCAGCAGTGAAGCGGGGACTAGCCAAGAGACCCAGTACTTC
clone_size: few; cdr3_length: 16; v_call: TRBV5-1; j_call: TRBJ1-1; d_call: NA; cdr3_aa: CASSLSSGTTNTEAFF; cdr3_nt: TGCGCCAGCAGCTTGAGCTCCGGGACAACAAACACTGAAGCTTTCTTT
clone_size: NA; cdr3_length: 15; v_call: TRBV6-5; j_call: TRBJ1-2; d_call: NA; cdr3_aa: CASSYWTSRGYGYTF; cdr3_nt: TGTGCCAGCAGTTACTGGACTTCTAGGGGCTATGGCTACACCTTC
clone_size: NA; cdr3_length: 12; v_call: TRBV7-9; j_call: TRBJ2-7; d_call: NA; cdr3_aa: CASSLSGFEQYF; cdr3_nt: TGTGCCAGCAGTCTTTCAGGGTTCGAGCAGTACTTC
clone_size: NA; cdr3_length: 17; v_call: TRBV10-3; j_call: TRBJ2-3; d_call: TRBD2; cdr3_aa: CAISPNRAGGGTDTQYF; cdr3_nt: TGTGCCATCAGTCCTAATCGAGCGGGAGGGGGCACAGATACGCAGTATTTT
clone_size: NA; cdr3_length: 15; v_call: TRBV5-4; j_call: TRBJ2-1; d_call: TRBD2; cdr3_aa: CASSLDPSGYNEQFF; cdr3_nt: TGTGCCAGCAGCTTGGATCCTAGCGGGTACAATGAGCAGTTCTTC
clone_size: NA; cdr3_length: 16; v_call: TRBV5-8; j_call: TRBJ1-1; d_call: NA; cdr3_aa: CASSLVRGVLSTEAFF; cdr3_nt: TGTGCCAGCAGCTTGGTGCGGGGGGTATTAAGCACTGAAGCTTTCTTT
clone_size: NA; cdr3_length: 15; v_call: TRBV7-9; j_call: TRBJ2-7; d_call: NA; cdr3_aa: CASSLAGAPPYEQYF; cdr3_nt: TGTGCCAGCAGCTTAGCAGGGGCGCCCCCCTACGAGCAGTACTTC
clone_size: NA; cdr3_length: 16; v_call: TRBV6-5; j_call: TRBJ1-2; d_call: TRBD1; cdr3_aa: CASSYSRTGEVGGYTF; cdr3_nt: TGTGCCAGCAGTTACTCCCGGACAGGGGAGGTCGGTGGCTACACCTTC
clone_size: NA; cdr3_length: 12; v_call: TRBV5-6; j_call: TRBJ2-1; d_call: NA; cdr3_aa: CASSRGMDEQFF; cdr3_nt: TGTGCCAGCAGCAGGGGTATGGATGAGCAGTTCTTC
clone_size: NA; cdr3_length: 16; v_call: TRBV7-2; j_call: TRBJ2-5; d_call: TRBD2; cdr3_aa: CASSLGTSRRAETQYF; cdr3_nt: TGTGCCAGCAGCCTCGGGACTAGCAGGAGGGCAGAGACCCAGTACTTC
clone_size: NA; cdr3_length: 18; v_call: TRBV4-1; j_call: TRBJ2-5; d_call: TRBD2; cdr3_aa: CASSQDPGLAGDSETQYF; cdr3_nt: TGCGCCAGCAGCCAAGACCCTGGACTAGCGGGAGATTCAGAGACCCAGTACTTC
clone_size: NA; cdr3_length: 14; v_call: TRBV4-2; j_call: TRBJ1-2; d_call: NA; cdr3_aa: CASSPTQATLGYTF; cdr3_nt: TGTGCCAGCAGCCCGACGCAGGCCACCCTGGGCTACACCTTC
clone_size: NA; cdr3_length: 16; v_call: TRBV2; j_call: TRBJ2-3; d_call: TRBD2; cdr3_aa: CASSVASGLSTDTQYF; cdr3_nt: TGTGCCAGCAGTGTTGCTAGCGGGTTAAGCACAGATACGCAGTATTTT
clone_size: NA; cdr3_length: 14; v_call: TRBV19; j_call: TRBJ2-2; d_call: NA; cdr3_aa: CAISSGQGAGELFF; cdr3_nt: TGTGCCATTTCTAGCGGCCAGGGGGCCGGGGAGCTGTTTTTT
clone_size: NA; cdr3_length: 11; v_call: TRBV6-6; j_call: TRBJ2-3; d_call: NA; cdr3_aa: CASRRGDTQYF; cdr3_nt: TGTGCCAGCAGAAGGGGTGATACGCAGTATTTT
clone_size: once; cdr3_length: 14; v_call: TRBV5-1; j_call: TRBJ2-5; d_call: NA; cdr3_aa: CASSLTGSRETQYF; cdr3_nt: TGCGCCAGCAGCTTAACAGGGAGTAGGGAGACCCAGTACTTC